This T cell receptor beta chain emerged from a study of blood T cell repertoires in COVID-19. Germline CDR1 reads SNHLY; CDR2 reads FYNNEI. V shed 5 bases, J shed 1 base, and the junction held 6 bases outside the gene matches. This CDR3 spans 15 amino acids. TCRdb's copy holds only in-frame clones and misses some; the assay was immunoSEQ multiplex PCR. This table has under 450,000 clones, around 89% appearing once. The clonotype was recovered from a woman between 50 and 59 years old with COVID-19, enrolled during active disease. The chain is built from TRBV2 and TRBJ2-3; TRBD1 aligns across 7 bases. The specimen sequenced was peripheral blood. The CDR3 region is CASSLQGMGTDTQYF. For the CDR3, the DNA is TGTGCCAGCAGTTTACAGGGGATGGGCACAGATACGCAGTATTTT.